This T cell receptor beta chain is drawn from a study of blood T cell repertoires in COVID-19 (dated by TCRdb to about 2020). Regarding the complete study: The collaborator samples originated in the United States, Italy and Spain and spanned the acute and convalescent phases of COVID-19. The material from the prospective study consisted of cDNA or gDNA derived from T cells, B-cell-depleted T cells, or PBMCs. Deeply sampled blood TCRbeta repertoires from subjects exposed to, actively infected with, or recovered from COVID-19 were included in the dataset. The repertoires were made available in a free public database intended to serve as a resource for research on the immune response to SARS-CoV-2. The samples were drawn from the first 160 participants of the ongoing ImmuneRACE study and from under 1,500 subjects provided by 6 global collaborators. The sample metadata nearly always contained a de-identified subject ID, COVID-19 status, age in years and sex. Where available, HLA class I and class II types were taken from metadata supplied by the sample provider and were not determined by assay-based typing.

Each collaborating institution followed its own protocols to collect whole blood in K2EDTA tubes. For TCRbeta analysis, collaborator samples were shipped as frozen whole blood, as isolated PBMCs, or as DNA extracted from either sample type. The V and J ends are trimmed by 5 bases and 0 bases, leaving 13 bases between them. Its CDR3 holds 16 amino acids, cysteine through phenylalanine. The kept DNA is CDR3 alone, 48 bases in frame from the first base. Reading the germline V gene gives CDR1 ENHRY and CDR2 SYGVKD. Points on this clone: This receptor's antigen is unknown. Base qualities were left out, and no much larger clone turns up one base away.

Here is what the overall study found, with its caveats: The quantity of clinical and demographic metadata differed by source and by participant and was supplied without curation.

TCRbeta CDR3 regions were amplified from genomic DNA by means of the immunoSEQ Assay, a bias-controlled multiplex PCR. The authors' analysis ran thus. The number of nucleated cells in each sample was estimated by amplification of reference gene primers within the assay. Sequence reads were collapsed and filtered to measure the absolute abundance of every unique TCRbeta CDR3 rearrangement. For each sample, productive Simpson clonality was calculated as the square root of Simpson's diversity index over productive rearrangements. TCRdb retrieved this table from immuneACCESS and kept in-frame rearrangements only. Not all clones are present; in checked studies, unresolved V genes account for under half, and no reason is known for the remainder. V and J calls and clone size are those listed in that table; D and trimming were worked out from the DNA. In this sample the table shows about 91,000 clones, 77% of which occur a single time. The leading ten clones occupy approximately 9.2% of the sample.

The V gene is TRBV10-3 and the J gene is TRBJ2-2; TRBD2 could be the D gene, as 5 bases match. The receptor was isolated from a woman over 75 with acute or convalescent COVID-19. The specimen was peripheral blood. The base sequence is TGTGCCATCAGTCCGGGAAGGGTCTCGAACACCGGGGAGCTGTTTTTT. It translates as CAISPGRVSNTGELFF.